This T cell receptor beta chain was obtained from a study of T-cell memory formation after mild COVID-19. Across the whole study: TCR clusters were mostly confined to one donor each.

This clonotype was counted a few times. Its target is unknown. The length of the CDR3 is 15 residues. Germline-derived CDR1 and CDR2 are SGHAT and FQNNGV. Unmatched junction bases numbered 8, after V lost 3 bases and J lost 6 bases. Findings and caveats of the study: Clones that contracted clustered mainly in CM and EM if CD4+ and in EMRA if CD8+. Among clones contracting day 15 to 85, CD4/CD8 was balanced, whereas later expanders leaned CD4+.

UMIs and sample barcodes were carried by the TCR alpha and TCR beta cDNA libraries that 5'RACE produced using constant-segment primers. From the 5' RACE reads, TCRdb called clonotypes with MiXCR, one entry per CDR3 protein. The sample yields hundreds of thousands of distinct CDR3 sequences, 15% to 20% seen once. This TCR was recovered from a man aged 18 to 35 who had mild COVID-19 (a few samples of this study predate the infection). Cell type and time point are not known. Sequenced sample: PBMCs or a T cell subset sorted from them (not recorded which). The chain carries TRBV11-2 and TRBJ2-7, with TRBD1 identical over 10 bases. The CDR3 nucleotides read TGTGCCAGCAGCTTCCGGGACAGGGGAATGGGCGAGCAGTACTTC. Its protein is CASSFRDRGMGEQYF.